A selection of T cell receptor beta chains follows, all from one sample in a study of PD-1 blockade in classical Hodgkin lymphoma. Produced via immunoSEQ multiplex PCR; TCRdb's table is partial and in-frame only. This sample yields roughly 70,000 clones, of which about 93% are seen a single time; over 2.5% belongs to the top ten. Material for sequencing was peripheral blood mononuclear cells (PBMCs). Source of these receptors: a human donor with classical Hodgkin lymphoma. Each CDR3 is given with its conserved first and last residue. Each record gives: J gene, D gene, V gene, clone size, CDR3 protein, CDR3 DNA. The D gene is left open where the match is weak. Size is omitted from some rows. Given values are once, few, many or a class for expanded clones.

J: TRBJ1-4
D: TRBD1
V: TRBV5-1
size: NA
CDR3: CASSRDRAATNEKLFF
DNA: TGCGCCAGCAGCCGGGACAGGGCGGCAACTAATGAAAAACTGTTTTTT

J: TRBJ2-2
D: NA
V: TRBV11-1
size: NA
CDR3: CAINGQGNTGELFF
DNA: TGTGCCATCAACGGGCAGGGAAACACCGGGGAGCTGTTTTTT

J: TRBJ1-1
D: NA
V: TRBV29-1
size: NA
CDR3: CSVDRAEAFF
DNA: TGCAGCGTTGACAGGGCCGAAGCTTTCTTT

J: TRBJ2-5
D: TRBD1
V: TRBV19
size: NA
CDR3: CASSMVGGQGETQYF
DNA: TGTGCCAGTAGTATGGTCGGGGGACAGGGAGAGACCCAGTACTTC

J: TRBJ2-1
D: TRBD2
V: TRBV25-1
size: NA
CDR3: CASSDPGLAEYNEQFF
DNA: TGTGCCAGCAGTGACCCCGGACTAGCGGAATACAATGAGCAGTTCTTC

J: TRBJ1-1
D: NA
V: TRBV19
size: NA
CDR3: CASSLRPDTEAFF
DNA: TGTGCCAGTAGTTTAAGACCGGACACTGAAGCTTTCTTT

J: TRBJ1-4
D: TRBD1
V: TRBV5-1
size: NA
CDR3: CASSPETGGQRKLFF
DNA: TGCGCCAGCAGCCCGGAGACAGGGGGCCAGAGAAAACTGTTTTTT

J: TRBJ1-2
D: TRBD1
V: TRBV19
size: once
CDR3: CASREVDRENGYTF
DNA: TGTGCCAGTAGGGAAGTCGACAGGGAGAATGGCTACACCTTC

J: TRBJ1-4
D: TRBD1
V: TRBV6-5
size: once
CDR3: CASSPEQGAWEKLFF
DNA: TGTGCCAGCAGCCCCGAACAGGGGGCTTGGGAAAAACTGTTTTTT

J: TRBJ1-5
D: NA
V: TRBV2
size: NA
CDR3: CASKGGAYQPQHF
DNA: TGTGCCAGCAAGGGGGGCGCGTATCAGCCCCAGCATTTT

J: TRBJ1-2
D: TRBD1
V: TRBV5-6
size: NA
CDR3: CASSLTRQGLYGYTF
DNA: TGTGCCAGCAGCTTGACCCGACAGGGTCTCTATGGCTACACCTTC

J: TRBJ2-3
D: NA
V: TRBV15
size: NA
CDR3: CATGLRGGADTQYF
DNA: TGTGCCACCGGACTGAGGGGTGGGGCAGATACGCAGTATTTT

J: TRBJ2-4
D: NA
V: TRBV9
size: NA
CDR3: CASTPGLAKNIQYF
DNA: TGTGCCAGCACGCCGGGACTAGCCAAAAACATTCAGTACTTC

J: TRBJ2-5
D: TRBD2
V: TRBV7-3
size: NA
CDR3: CASSLTGLAAETQYF
DNA: TGTGCCAGCAGCTTAACGGGTCTAGCGGCGGAGACCCAGTACTTC

J: TRBJ2-5
D: NA
V: TRBV19
size: NA
CDR3: CASSMGTQETQYF
DNA: TGTGCCAGTAGTATGGGCACCCAAGAGACCCAGTACTTC

J: TRBJ1-2
D: TRBD1
V: TRBV6-1
size: once
CDR3: CASSLTLTGGYGYTF
DNA: TGTGCCAGCAGCCTAACCCTGACAGGGGGGTATGGCTACACCTTC

J: TRBJ1-1
D: NA
V: TRBV14
size: NA
CDR3: CASSRDQNTEAFF
DNA: TGTGCCAGCAGCCGTGACCAGAACACTGAAGCTTTCTTT

J: TRBJ1-1
D: TRBD1
V: TRBV27
size: NA
CDR3: CASSILDRVGTEAFF
DNA: TGTGCCAGCAGTATACTCGACAGGGTAGGCACTGAAGCTTTCTTT

J: TRBJ1-2
D: NA
V: TRBV27
size: NA
CDR3: CASSGAGGYTF
DNA: TGTGCCAGCTCCGGAGCAGGCGGCTACACCTTC

J: TRBJ2-1
D: NA
V: TRBV5-1
size: NA
CDR3: CASSLRDSSYNEQFF
DNA: TGCGCCAGCAGCTTGAGGGATAGCTCCTACAATGAGCAGTTCTTC

J: TRBJ2-3
D: NA
V: TRBV18
size: NA
CDR3: CASSPLVSADTQYF
DNA: TGTGCCAGCTCGCCCCTAGTTAGCGCAGATACGCAGTATTTT

J: TRBJ1-1
D: TRBD1
V: TRBV7-9
size: NA
CDR3: CASSLISGTGGNTEAFF
DNA: TGTGCCAGCAGCTTAATCTCTGGGACAGGGGGGAACACTGAAGCTTTCTTT

J: TRBJ2-5
D: NA
V: TRBV4-3
size: NA
CDR3: CASSLDWKETQYF
DNA: TGCGCCAGCAGCCTGGACTGGAAAGAGACCCAGTACTTC

J: TRBJ2-7
D: TRBD1
V: TRBV5-1
size: NA
CDR3: CASSLAGTGYAEQYF
DNA: TGCGCCAGCAGCTTGGCCGGGACAGGGTATGCCGAGCAGTACTTC

J: TRBJ2-7
D: TRBD2
V: TRBV10-1
size: NA
CDR3: CASSESIWGGSYEQYF
DNA: TGCGCCAGCAGTGAGTCGATTTGGGGAGGGTCCTACGAGCAGTACTTC

J: TRBJ1-1
D: NA
V: TRBV19
size: NA
CDR3: CASSASRDAEAFF
DNA: TGTGCCAGTAGCGCGAGCCGGGACGCTGAAGCTTTCTTT

J: TRBJ2-7
D: NA
V: TRBV10-1
size: NA
CDR3: CASSEAEWAEQYF
DNA: TGCGCCAGCAGTGAGGCTGAGTGGGCAGAGCAGTACTTC

J: TRBJ1-3
D: TRBD1
V: TRBV18
size: NA
CDR3: CASSEGQENTIYF
DNA: TGTGCCAGCTCAGAGGGACAGGAAAACACCATATATTTT

J: TRBJ1-1
D: TRBD1
V: TRBV5-6
size: NA
CDR3: CASSSWTGHTEAFF
DNA: TGTGCCAGCAGCTCGTGGACAGGGCACACTGAAGCTTTCTTT